One sample yielded the 8 T cell receptor beta chains listed below, sequenced in a study of cytomegalovirus exposure and HLA in healthy donors. With 60 Vbeta and 13 Jbeta primers, the PCR was carried out. Produced via immunoSEQ multiplex PCR; TCRdb's table is partial and in-frame only. The repertoire includes some 76,000 clones, 78% of them detected once, and around 8.9% sits in the top ten. The specimen sequenced was PBMCs. The receptors derive from a woman between 35 and 50 years old in good health and CMV-seropositive.

The chain joins TRBV11-2 to TRBJ1-1, with unresolved D. V was cut by 1 base and J by 0 bases, with 6 bases left in between. Germline V lookup: CDR1 SGHAT, CDR2 FQNNGV. This CDR3 is built from 14 residues. CDR3 DNA sequence: TGTGCCAGCAGCTTAGGGCAGATGAACACTGAAGCTTTCTTT. It codes for CASSLGQMNTEAFF. The whole variable domain, remainder taken from reference TRBV11-2 and TRBJ1-1, is EAGVAQSPRYKIIEKRQSVAFWCNPISGHATLYWYQQILGQGPKLLIQFQNNGVVDDSQLPKDRFSAERLKGVDSTLKIQPAKLEDSAVYLCASSLGQMNTEAFFGQGTRLTVV.

The chain employs TRBV7-9 and TRBJ2-3; D ambiguous. Trimming took 5 bases from V and 2 from J, leaving 14 bases between them. Germline-derived CDR1 and CDR2 are SEHNR and FQNEAQ (reference sequence). This CDR3 is built from 15 residues. This CDR3 reads CASSQRERFTDTQYF. CDR3 coding DNA: TGTGCCAGCAGCCAACGCGAGAGGTTCACAGATACGCAGTATTTT.

The J gene is TRBJ2-7, the V gene TRBV4-2, with TRBD2 identical over 8 bases. Germline lookup yields CDR1 LGHNA and CDR2 YNFKEQ. The CDR3 runs 17 residues. Trimming removed 4 bases from V and 1 base from J; junction bases left unmatched: 12. CDR3 sequence: CASSRSPGASGSYEQYF. CDR3 in DNA: TGTGCCAGCAGCCGGAGCCCGGGGGCTAGCGGGTCCTACGAGCAGTACTTC.

This chain joins TRBV18 and TRBJ1-1; D is ambiguous. The CDR3 consists of 13 residues. V lost 2 bases, J lost 7 bases, and 11 bases lay in between. The germline V gene has CDR1 KGHSH and CDR2 LQKENI. In nucleotides, the CDR3 is TGTGCCAGCTCACCAGCGCCCGTCGGTGAAGCTTTCTTT. Translation gives CASSPAPVGEAFF.

The chain links TRBV5-4 to TRBJ2-7, with TRBD2 as a possible D gene (5 bases). The V and J ends lost 6 bases and 0 bases respectively, with 10 bases between them. The CDR3 loop spans 13 amino acids. From germline, CDR1 is SGHNT and CDR2 YYREEE (reference sequence). The CDR3 coding sequence is TGTGCCAGCAAGATCGGGGACTCCTACGAGCAGTACTTC. Protein: CASKIGDSYEQYF.

Details on this clone: One junction end does not reproduce the germline sequence, and a read error may be involved. The chain couples TRBV19 to TRBJ1-5; D is possibly TRBD1 (5 bases). This CDR3 is built from 14 residues. CDR1 and CDR2 from the germline V gene are LNHDA and SQIVND (reference sequence). The CDR3 DNA reads as TGTGCCAGTAGTACCTGGGGCAGAAATCAGCTCCAGCATTTT. This sequence encodes CASSTWGRNQLQHF. Full variable domain (outside the CDR3, taken from reference TRBV19 and TRBJ1-5): DGGITQSPKYLFRKEGQNVTLSCEQNLNHDAMYWYRQDPGQGLRLIYYSQIVNDFQKGDIAEGYSVSREKKESFPLTVTSAQKNPTAFYLCASSTWGRNQLQHFGDGTRLSIL.

V and J are TRBV2 and TRBJ2-7; 7 positions agree with TRBD1. V lost 11 bases and J lost 2; bases outside the gene matches: 6. The CDR3 is made up of 12 amino acids. CDR1 SNHLY and CDR2 FYNNEI come from the germline V gene. This CDR3 reads CAGIQGAYEQYF. For the CDR3, the DNA is TGTGCCGGAATCCAGGGGGCCTACGAGCAGTACTTC. The variable domain in full, completed from reference TRBV2 and TRBJ2-7, reads EPEVTQTPSHQVTQMGQEVILRCVPISNHLYFYWYRQILGQKVEFLVSFYNNEISEKSEIFDDQFSVERPDGSNFTLKIRSTKLEDSAMYFCAGIQGAYEQYFGPGTRLTVT.

J is TRBJ2-3 and V is TRBV5-1; D may be TRBD2 (7 bases). The CDR3 has 15 residues. Trimming shortened V by 3 bases and J by 2 bases, and 13 bases separated the two germline ends. The germline V gene encodes CDR1 SGHRS and CDR2 YFSETQ. Here the CDR3 reads CASSWAGGPTDTQYF. The CDR3 nucleotides are TGCGCCAGCAGCTGGGCCGGGGGGCCCACAGATACGCAGTATTTT.